Given below is one T cell receptor (beta chain) in context. This receptor's antigen is unknown. No qualities accompany the bases; no much larger clone lies one base away. This entry comes from a study of identifying expanded T cells in peripheral blood (dated by TCRdb to between 2017 and 2020). Looking at the study overall: Separate aliquots of the same genomic DNA pool were sequenced to produce technical replicates, and four replicates were compared in pairs. Results and caveats for the whole study, not just this receptor: Across all healthy donors, variance in clone template counts between approximately two-week samples was found to increase significantly with total template count. The binomial model flagged about 1.1 differentially abundant clones between technical replicates but approximately 16 over roughly two weeks and 19 over four weeks. It was expected by the authors that biological variance in healthy repertoires might increase further over much longer intervals, such as months to years. Across all healthy-donor time intervals, the beta-binomial model significantly lowered both the number of clones called differentially abundant and the false-positive rate.

The CDR3 measures 16 amino acids from cysteine to phenylalanine. Of the read, only the CDR3 DNA is kept; its 48 bases are in frame from base 1. V is cut back by 2 bases and J by 5 bases, with 9 bases in the junction unmatched. CDR1 and CDR2 are read off the germline V gene as MGHRA and YSYEKL. The immunoSEQ Assay, which relies on bias-controlled multiplex PCR amplification of genomic DNA, was used to profile TCRbeta CDR3 regions. In the source study's methods: To quantify the absolute abundance of each unique TCRbeta CDR3 region, the sequences were collapsed and filtered. Differential abundance was assessed using a binomial (Fisher-equivalent) model and a beta-binomial model in which time-dependent variance fitted from healthy donors was added. Any clone with fewer than 5 combined templates was excluded, and a clone was called differentially abundant if its Benjamini-Hochberg FDR was below 0.01. Using the form v = (b*log(k)+a)^2, the beta-binomial variance was modeled as a function of the total template count across the two samples. TCRdb retrieved this table from immuneACCESS and kept in-frame rearrangements only. Not all clones are present; in checked studies, unresolved V genes account for under half, and no reason is known for the remainder. V and J calls plus clone size are reproduced from that table; the DNA served to infer D and trimming. This sample gives about 90,000 clones in total; approximately 85% of them show up just once. The top ten hold less than 5% of the sample.

During the collection period, no immune events, such as infections, were documented for the healthy donors. Blood repertoires from healthy donors were used as a training cohort for calibrating time-dependent variance in a beta-binomial model of differential abundance of T-cell clones. The training cohort comprised approximately ten healthy donors, 3 female and 7 male. An age range of about 25 to 64 years, with an average of 43 years, was recorded for the donors. Whole blood was collected from each healthy donor at three time points spaced two weeks apart and obtained from a commercial supplier. Genomic DNA was extracted from unsorted whole blood for immunosequencing.

This clonotype originated in a person aged 18-70 years in good health. The V gene is TRBV4-1 and the J gene is TRBJ1-2; TRBD1 aligns with 9 central bases. What was sequenced was blood. The nucleotides are TGCGCCAGCAGCCAACGACAGGGGGGGAGTCGGTATGGCTACACCTTC. Translated, it gives CASSQRQGGSRYGYTF.